This record covers a single TCR beta chain. The length of the CDR3 is 13 residues. The V gene's germline CDR1 is MDHEN and CDR2 SYDVKM. J lost 3 bases, V lost 7 bases, and 6 bases had no gene match. The data originate from a study of blood T cell repertoires in COVID-19. Study-level background: COVID-19 samples collected from the United States, Italy and Spain covered acute and convalescent phases. PBMCs, B-cell-depleted T cells, or T cells provided the cDNA or gDNA that made up the material.

In the authors' methods: Amplified reference gene primers provided the basis for estimating nucleated cell counts. Sequenced by immunoSEQ multiplex PCR; TCRdb stores in-frame clones only, minus some. The DNA was the basis for D and trimming; V, J and clone size are from that table. The data show 250,000 to 300,000 clones, with approximately 87% seen just once and about 4.9% held by the top ten. The sequenced sample consisted of peripheral blood. This sequence originates from a man between 60 and 75 years old who had recovered from COVID-19. The chain has TRBV28 and TRBJ2-7, with 7 bases lining up with TRBD1. This CDR3 is CASTLTGFYEQYF. Here the CDR3 DNA reads TGTGCCAGCACCCTGACAGGGTTCTACGAGCAGTACTTC.